The rows below give T cell receptor beta chains drawn from one sample of a study of blood T cells in healthy people across ages. TCRdb re-analysed the 5' RACE reads in MiXCR, keeping a single row per CDR3 protein. The data show around 1,000,000 distinct CDR3 sequences, approximately 25% seen once. These data were also reused for a study on T cells of mothers and their children.

The sample was blood. The receptors originated from a girl aged 2-15 years in good health. The conserved cysteine and the conserved F or W are not part of the CDR3 here. The size of a clone is reported for some rows only, either as once, few or many, or as a class for expanded clones.

V gene,J gene,clone size,CDR3 protein
TRBV6-1,TRBJ2-7,once,ATNQRARVHEQY
TRBV20-1,TRBJ1-2,-,SAREGGQGYGYT
TRBV11-2,TRBJ2-2,-,ASSPPLMLPGSGELF
TRBV6-5,-,few,ASSYFARDEQY
TRBV4-2,TRBJ2-7,few,ASSRLAGGRYEQY
TRBV10-1,TRBJ2-7,few,ASSESGTGVSYEQY
TRBV12-3/TRBV12-4,TRBJ2-2,once,ASSSSGRNTGELF
TRBV28,TRBJ2-7,few,ASSPRTTDEQY
TRBV7-6,-,few,ASRDRGADEQF
TRBV3-1,TRBJ1-2,few,ASSRGPGGYT
TRBV19,TRBJ2-3,few,ASRRVSTDTQY
TRBV10-3,TRBJ2-5,few,AISRVVAGRQETQY
TRBV29-1,TRBJ2-3,-,SVRQGDVDAQY